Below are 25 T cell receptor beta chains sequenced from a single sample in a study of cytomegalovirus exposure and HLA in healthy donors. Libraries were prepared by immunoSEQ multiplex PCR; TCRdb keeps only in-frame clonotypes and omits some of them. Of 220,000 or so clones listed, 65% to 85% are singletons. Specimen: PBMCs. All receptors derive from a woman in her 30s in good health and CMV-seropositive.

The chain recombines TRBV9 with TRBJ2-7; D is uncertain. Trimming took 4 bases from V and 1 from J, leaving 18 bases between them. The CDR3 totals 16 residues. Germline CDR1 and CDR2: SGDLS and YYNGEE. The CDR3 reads CASSPSGVSGSYEQYF. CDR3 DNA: TGTGCCAGCAGCCCTTCGGGTGTGAGTGGTTCCTACGAGCAGTACTTC.

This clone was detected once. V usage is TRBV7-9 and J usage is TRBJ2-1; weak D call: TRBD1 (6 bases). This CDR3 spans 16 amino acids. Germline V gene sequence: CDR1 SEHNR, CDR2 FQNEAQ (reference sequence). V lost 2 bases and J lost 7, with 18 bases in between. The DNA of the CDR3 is TGTGCCAGCAGCTTACCTGAACAGGGCATGGAAAATGAGCAGTTCTTC. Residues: CASSLPEQGMENEQFF.

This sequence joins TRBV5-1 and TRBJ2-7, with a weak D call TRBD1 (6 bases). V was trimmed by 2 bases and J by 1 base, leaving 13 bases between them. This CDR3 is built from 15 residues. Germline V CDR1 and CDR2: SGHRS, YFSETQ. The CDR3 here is CASSFEQGPSYEQYF. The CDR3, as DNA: TGCGCCAGCAGCTTTGAGCAGGGGCCATCCTACGAGCAGTACTTC.

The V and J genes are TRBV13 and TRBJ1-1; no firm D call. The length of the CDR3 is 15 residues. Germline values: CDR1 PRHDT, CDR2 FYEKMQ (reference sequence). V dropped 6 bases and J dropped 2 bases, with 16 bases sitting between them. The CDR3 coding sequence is TGTGCCAGCAGTTGGGGTGGCAGCGCTAACACTGAAGCTTTCTTT. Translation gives CASSWGGSANTEAFF.

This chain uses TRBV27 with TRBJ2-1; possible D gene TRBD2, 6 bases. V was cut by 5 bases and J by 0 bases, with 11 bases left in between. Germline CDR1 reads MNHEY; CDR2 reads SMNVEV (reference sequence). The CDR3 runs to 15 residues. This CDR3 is CASSGTPPSYNEQFF. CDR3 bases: TGTGCCAGCAGTGGGACTCCCCCCTCCTACAATGAGCAGTTCTTC.

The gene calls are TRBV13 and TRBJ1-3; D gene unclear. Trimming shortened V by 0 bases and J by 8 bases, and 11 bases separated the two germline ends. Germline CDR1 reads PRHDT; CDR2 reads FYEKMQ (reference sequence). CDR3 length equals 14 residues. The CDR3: CASSLGRSPHTIYF. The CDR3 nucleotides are TGTGCCAGCAGCTTAGGCCGAAGCCCTCACACCATATATTTT.

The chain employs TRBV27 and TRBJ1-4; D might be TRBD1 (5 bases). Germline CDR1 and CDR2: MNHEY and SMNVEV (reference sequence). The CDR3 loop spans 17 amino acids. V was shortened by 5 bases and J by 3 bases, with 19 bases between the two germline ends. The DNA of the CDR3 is TGTGCCAGCAGTCAGGGTAGAAGAGGCGAAGCTAATGAAAAACTGTTTTTT. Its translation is CASSQGRRGEANEKLFF.

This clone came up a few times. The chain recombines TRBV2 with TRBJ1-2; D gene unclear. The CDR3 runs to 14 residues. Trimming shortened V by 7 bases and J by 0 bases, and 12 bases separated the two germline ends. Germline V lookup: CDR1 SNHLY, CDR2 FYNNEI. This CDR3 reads CASKLDPANYGYTF. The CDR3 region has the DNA TGTGCCAGCAAATTGGACCCAGCTAACTATGGCTACACCTTC.

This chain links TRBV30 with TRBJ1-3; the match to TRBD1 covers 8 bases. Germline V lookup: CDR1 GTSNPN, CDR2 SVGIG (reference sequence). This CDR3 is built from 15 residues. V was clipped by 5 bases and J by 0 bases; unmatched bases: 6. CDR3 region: CAWGQGHTSGNTIYF. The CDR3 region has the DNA TGTGCCTGGGGACAGGGACACACCTCTGGAAACACCATATATTTT.

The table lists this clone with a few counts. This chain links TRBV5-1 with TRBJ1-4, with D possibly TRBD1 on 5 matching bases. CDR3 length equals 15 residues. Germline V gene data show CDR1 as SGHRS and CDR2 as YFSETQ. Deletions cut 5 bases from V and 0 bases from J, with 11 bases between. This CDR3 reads CASREQAATNEKLFF. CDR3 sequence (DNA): TGCGCCAGCAGGGAACAGGCCGCAACTAATGAAAAACTGTTTTTT.

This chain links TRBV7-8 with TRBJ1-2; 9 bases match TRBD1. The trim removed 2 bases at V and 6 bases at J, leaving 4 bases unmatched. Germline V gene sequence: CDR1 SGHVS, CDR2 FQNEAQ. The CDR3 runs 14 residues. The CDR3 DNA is TGTGCCAGCAGCTTACGAACAGGGGGCCATGGCTACACCTTC. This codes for CASSLRTGGHGYTF.

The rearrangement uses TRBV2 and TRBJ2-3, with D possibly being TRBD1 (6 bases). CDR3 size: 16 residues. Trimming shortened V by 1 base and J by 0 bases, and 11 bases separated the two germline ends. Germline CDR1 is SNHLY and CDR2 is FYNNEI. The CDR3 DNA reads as TGTGCCAGCAGTGAAGTGGACAGATTTAGCACAGATACGCAGTATTTT. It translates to CASSEVDRFSTDTQYF. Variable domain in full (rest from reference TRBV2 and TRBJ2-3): EPEVTQTPSHQVTQMGQEVILRCVPISNHLYFYWYRQILGQKVEFLVSFYNNEISEKSEIFDDQFSVERPDGSNFTLKIRSTKLEDSAMYFCASSEVDRFSTDTQYFGPGTRLTVL.

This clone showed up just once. The CDR3 nucleotides read TGTGCCAGCAGTGACCCGGGTCGGAGAATCCAAGAGACCCAGTACTTC. Encoded protein: CASSDPGRRIQETQYF. This rearrangement joins TRBV2 to TRBJ2-5, with no clear D. The CDR3 has 16 amino acids. The germline CDR1 and CDR2 sequences are SNHLY and FYNNEI. With 3 bases removed from V and 1 base from J, the gap between germline ends came to 15 bases. Full variable domain (rest looked up from reference TRBV2 and TRBJ2-5): EPEVTQTPSHQVTQMGQEVILRCVPISNHLYFYWYRQILGQKVEFLVSFYNNEISEKSEIFDDQFSVERPDGSNFTLKIRSTKLEDSAMYFCASSDPGRRIQETQYFGPGTRLLVL.

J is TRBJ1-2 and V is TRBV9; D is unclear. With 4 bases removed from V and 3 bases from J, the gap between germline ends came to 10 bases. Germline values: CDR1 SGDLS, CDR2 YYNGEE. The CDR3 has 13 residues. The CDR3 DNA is TGTGCCAGCAGCCTGACGGATGACTATGGCTACACCTTC. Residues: CASSLTDDYGYTF.

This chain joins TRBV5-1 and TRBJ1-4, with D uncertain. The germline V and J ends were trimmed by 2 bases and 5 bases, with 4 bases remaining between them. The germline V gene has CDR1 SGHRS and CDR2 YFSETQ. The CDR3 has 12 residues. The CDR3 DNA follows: TGCGCCAGCAGCTTCAAGAATGAAAAACTGTTTTTT. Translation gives CASSFKNEKLFF.

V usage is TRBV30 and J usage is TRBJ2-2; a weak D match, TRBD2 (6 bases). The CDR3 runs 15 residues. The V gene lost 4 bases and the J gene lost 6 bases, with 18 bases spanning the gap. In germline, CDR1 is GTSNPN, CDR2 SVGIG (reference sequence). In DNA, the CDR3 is TGTGCCTGGACTACCCAACGGAGGGCGTCCGGGGAGCTGTTTTTT. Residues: CAWTTQRRASGELFF. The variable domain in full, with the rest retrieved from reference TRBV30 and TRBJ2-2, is SQTIHQWPATLVQPVGSPLSLECTVEGTSNPNLYWYRQAAGRGLQLLFYSVGIGQISSEVPQNLSASRPQDRQFILSSKKLLLSDSGFYLCAWTTQRRASGELFFGEGSRLTVL.

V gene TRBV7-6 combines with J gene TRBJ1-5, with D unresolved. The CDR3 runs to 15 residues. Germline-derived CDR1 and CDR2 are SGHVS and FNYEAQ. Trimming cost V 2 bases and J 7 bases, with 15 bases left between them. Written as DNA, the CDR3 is TGTGCCAGCAGCTTATACGGGAGAATGGAACAGCCCCAGCATTTT. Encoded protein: CASSLYGRMEQPQHF.

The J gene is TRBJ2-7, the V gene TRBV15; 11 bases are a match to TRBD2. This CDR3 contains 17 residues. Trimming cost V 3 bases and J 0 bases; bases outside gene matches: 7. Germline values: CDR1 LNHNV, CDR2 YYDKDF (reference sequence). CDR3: CATSRARLAGTSYEQYF. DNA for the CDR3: TGTGCCACCAGCAGGGCCCGACTAGCGGGGACCTCCTACGAGCAGTACTTC.

The CDR3 spells CASSDLDLGEQFF. The CDR3 region has the DNA TGTGCCAGCAGTGACCTAGACTTGGGTGAGCAGTTCTTC. The chain recombines TRBV25-1 with TRBJ2-1; D unresolved. The germline V gene has CDR1 MGHDK and CDR2 SYGVNS. Trimming took off 3 bases at V and 9 bases at J, with 12 bases between the two ends. The CDR3 runs to 13 residues.

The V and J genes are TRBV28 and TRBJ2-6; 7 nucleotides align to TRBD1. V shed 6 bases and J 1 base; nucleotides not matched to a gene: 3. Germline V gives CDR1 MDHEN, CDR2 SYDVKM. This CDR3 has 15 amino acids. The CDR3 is CASSHRGSGANVLTF. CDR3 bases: TGTGCCAGCAGCCACAGGGGATCTGGGGCCAACGTCCTGACTTTC.

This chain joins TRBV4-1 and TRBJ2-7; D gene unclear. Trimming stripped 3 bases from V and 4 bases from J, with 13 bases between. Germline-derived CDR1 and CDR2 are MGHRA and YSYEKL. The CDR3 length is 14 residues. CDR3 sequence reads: CASSHENPPYEQYF. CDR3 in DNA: TGCGCCAGCAGCCATGAGAACCCCCCGTACGAGCAGTACTTC.

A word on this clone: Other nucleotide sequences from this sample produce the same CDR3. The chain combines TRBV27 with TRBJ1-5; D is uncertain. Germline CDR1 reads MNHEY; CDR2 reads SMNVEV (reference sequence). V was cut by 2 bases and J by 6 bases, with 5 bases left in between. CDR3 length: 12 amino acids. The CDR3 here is CASSLLGQPQHF. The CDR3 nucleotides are TGTGCCAGCAGTTTACTGGGTCAGCCCCAGCATTTT.

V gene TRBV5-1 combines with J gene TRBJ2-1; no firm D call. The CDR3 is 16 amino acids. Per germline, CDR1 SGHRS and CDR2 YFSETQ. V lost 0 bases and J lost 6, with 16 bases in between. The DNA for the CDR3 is TGCGCCAGCAGCTTGGAGAGATCTGGGGTACCCAATGAGCAGTTCTTC. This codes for CASSLERSGVPNEQFF.

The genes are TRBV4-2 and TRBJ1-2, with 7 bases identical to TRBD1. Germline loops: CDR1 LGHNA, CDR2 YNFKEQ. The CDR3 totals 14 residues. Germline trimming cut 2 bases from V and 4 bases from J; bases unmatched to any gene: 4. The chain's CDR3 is CASSQIRDSYGYTF. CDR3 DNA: TGTGCCAGCAGCCAAATACGGGACAGCTATGGCTACACCTTC.

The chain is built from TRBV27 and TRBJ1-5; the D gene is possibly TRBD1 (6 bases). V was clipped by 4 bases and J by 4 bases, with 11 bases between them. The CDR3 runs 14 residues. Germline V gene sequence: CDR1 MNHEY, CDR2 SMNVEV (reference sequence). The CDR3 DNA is TGTGCCAGCAGTTGGGGGGGCATAAATCAGCCCCAGCATTTT. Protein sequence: CASSWGGINQPQHF.